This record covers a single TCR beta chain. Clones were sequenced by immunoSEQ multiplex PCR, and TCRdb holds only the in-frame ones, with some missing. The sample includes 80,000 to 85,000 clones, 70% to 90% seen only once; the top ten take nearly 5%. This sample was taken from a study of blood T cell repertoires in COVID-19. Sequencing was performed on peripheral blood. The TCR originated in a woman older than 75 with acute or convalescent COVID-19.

CDR3 nucleotides: TGTGCCAGCAGCCGGACTAGCGGGGGGGTCTACAATGAGCAGTTCTTC. Its protein is CASSRTSGGVYNEQFF. The genes are TRBV14 and TRBJ2-1; TRBD2 agrees at 15 bases. V was pared by 4 bases and J by 3 bases, with 1 base of the junction left unmatched. Germline lookup yields CDR1 SGHDN and CDR2 FVKESK. The CDR3 totals 16 residues.